Reported below is one T cell receptor (beta chain). Its antigen is currently unknown. These data are taken from a study of beta chain features in type 1 diabetes. Study results and caveats: VDJ junctions in type 1 diabetes patients carried more deletions and fewer insertions. There was a moderate but significant shortening of TCRB CDR3s in all four CD4+ subsets of Type 1 diabetes patients.

The CDR3 totals 16 residues. V shed 0 bases and J shed 0 bases, with 10 bases lying between them. Germline CDR1 and CDR2: LNHNV and YYDKDF (reference sequence). TCRB transcripts that were expressed got sequenced, as all of the isolated RNA had been reverse transcribed. Sequenced naive, central memory and regulatory T cell samples produced an average of about 3.57 million reads. Only in-frame clones appear in the TCRdb table, and some are missing; sequencing was by immunoSEQ multiplex PCR. The sample lists about 410,000 clones, approximately 15% seen once, with 0.03% to 0.04% in the top ten. The rearrangement uses TRBV15 and TRBJ2-3; D is tentatively TRBD1 or TRBD2 (5 bases each). This clonotype was obtained from a man aged 30 to 45 in good health. The sample was naive CD4+ T cells from blood. The CDR3 bases are TGTGCCACCAGCAGAGATGGGGGTGCTAGCACAGATACGCAGTATTTT. This translates into CATSRDGGASTDTQYF.